Reported below is one T cell receptor (beta chain). These data belong to a study of blood T cell repertoires in COVID-19. Whole-study context: PBMCs, B-cell-depleted T cells, or T cells were the source of the cDNA or gDNA that made up the material.

It was during active infection that Seattle patients were enrolled and then longitudinally followed. Assay used: immunoSEQ multiplex PCR; TCRdb lists only in-frame clones, some missing. The sample holds some 400,000 clones, more than 75% seen once. CDR3 length: 16 residues. Trimming took off 6 bases at V and 6 bases at J, with 22 bases between the two ends. Germline V gene data show CDR1 as SGHRS and CDR2 as YFSETQ. This TCR was recovered from a woman in her fifties or sixties with COVID-19, enrolled during active disease. The specimen sequenced was peripheral blood. The chain recombines TRBV5-1 with TRBJ2-1; possible D gene TRBD2, 6 bases. The CDR3 loop is CASTLMSSSARNEQFF. DNA for the CDR3: TGCGCCAGCACTCTTATGTCGTCTAGCGCCCGCAATGAGCAGTTCTTC.